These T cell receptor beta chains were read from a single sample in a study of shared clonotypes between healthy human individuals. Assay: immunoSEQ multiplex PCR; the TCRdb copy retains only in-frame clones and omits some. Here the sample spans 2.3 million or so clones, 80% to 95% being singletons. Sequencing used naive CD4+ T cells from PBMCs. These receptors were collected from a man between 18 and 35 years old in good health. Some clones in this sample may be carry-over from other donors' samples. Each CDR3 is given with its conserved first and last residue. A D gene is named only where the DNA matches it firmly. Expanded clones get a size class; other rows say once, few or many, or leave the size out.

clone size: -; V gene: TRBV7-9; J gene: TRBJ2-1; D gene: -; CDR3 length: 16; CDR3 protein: CASSLEVSPPGNEQFF; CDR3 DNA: TGTGCCAGCAGCTTAGAGGTCAGCCCTCCTGGCAATGAGCAGTTCTTC
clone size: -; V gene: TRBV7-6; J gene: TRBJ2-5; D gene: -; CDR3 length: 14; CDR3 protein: CASTRDGFQETQYF; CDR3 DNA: TGTGCCAGCACCCGGGACGGGTTTCAGGAGACCCAGTACTTC
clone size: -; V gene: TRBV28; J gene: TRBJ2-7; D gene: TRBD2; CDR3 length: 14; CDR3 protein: CASILAGTHYEQYF; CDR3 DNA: TGTGCCAGCATCCTAGCGGGCACTCACTACGAGCAGTACTTC
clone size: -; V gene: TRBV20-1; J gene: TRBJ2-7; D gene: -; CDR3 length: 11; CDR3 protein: CSAEGNYEQYF; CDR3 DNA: TGCAGTGCAGAGGGCAACTACGAGCAGTACTTC
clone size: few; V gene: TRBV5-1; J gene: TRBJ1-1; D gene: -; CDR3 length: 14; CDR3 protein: CASSPDMGGTEAFF; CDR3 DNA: TGCGCCAGCAGCCCGGACATGGGGGGCACTGAAGCTTTCTTT
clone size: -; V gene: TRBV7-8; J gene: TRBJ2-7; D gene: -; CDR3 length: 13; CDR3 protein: CASSLDRKDEQYF; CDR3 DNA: TGTGCCAGCAGCTTAGACAGAAAAGACGAGCAGTACTTC
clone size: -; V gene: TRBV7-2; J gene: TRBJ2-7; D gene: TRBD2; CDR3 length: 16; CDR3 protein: CASSLSRTSGGYEQYF; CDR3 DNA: TGTGCCAGCAGCTTATCAAGGACTAGCGGGGGATACGAGCAGTACTTC
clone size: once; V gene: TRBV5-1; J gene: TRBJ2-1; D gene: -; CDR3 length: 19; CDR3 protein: CASSLAGWFEFGAYNEQFF; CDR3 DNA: TGCGCCAGCAGCTTGGCAGGTTGGTTTGAGTTCGGGGCCTACAATGAGCAGTTCTTC
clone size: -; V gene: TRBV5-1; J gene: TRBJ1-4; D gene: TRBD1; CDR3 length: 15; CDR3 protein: CASSLGDSEGEKLFF; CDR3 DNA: TGCGCCAGCAGCTTGGGGGACAGTGAGGGTGAAAAACTGTTTTTT
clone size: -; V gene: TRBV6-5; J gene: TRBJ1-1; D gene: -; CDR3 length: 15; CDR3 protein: CASSYSSGADTEAFF; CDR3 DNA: TGTGCCAGCAGTTACAGTTCAGGGGCGGACACTGAAGCTTTCTTT
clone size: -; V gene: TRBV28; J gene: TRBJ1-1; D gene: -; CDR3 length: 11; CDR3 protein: CASSFGGEAFF; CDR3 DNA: TGTGCCAGCAGTTTTGGCGGAGAAGCTTTCTTT
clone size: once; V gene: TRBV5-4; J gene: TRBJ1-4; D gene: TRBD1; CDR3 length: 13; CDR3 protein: CASSLSQDRTLFF; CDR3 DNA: TGTGCCAGCAGCTTAAGTCAGGACAGGACCCTGTTTTTT
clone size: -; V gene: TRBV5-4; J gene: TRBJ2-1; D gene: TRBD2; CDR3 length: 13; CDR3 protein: CASSLGSGRAGFF; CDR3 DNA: TGTGCCAGCAGCTTGGGTAGCGGGAGGGCCGGGTTCTTC
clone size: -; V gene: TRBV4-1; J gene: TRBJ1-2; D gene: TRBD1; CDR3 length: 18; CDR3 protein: CASSQDLLFLQGAGGYTF; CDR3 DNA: TGCGCCAGCAGCCAAGACCTCCTATTCTTACAGGGGGCGGGTGGCTACACCTTC
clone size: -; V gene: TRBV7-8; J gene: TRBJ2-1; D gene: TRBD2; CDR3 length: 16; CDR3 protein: CASSPAGTSGRRIWIF; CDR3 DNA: TGTGCCAGCAGCCCAGCCGGGACTAGCGGGAGGCGGATCTGGATCTTC
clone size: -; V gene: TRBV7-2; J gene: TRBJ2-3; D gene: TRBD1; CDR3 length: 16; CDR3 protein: CASSLLGQGGTDTQYF; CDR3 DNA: TGTGCCAGCAGCTTATTGGGACAGGGTGGCACAGATACGCAGTATTTT
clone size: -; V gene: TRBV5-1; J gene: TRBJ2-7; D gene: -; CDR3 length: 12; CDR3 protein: CASSRDSYEQYF; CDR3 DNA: TGCGCCAGCAGTCGTGACTCCTACGAGCAGTACTTC
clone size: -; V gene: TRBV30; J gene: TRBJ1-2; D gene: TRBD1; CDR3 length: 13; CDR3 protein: CAWSVQGARGYTF; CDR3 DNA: TGTGCCTGGAGTGTACAGGGGGCTCGGGGCTACACCTTC
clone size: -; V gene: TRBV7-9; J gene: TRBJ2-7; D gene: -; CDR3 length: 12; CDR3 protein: CASSLIPREQYF; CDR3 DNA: TGTGCCAGCAGCTTGATCCCCAGGGAGCAGTACTTC
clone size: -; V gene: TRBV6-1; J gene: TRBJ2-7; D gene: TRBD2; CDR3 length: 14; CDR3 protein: CASRTGTSGNEQYF; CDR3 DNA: TGTGCCAGCAGGACGGGGACTAGCGGGAACGAGCAGTACTTC
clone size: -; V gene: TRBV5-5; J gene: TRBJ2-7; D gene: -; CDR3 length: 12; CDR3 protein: CASSLVGYEQYF; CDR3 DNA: TGTGCCAGCAGCTTGGTGGGGTACGAGCAGTACTTC
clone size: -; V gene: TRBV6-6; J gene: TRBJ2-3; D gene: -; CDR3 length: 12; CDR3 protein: CASSYLVDTQYF; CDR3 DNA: TGTGCCAGCAGTTACTTGGTAGATACGCAGTATTTT
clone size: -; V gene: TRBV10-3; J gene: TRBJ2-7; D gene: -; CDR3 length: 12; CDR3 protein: CAISRPDDEQYF; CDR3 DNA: TGTGCCATCAGCCGGCCAGACGACGAGCAGTACTTC
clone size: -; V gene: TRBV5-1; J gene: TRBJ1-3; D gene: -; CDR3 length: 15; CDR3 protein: CASSLNTGRRNTIYF; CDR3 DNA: TGCGCCAGCAGCTTGAACACGGGGCGGCGAAACACCATATATTTT
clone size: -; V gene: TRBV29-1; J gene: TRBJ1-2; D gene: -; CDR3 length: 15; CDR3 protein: CSVDSQVAENYGYTF; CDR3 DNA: TGCAGCGTTGATTCCCAGGTGGCTGAAAACTATGGCTACACCTTC
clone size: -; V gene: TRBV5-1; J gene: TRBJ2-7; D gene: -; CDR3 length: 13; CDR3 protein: CASSPPPVYEQYF; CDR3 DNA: TGCGCCAGCAGCCCCCCCCCAGTCTACGAGCAGTACTTC
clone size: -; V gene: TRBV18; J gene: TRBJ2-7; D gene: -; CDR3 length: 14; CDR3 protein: CASSPPQGTLEQYF; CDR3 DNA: TGTGCCAGCTCACCACCACAGGGAACTCTGGAGCAGTACTTC
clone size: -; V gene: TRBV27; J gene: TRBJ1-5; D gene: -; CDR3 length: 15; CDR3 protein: CASSMRDGFNQPQHF; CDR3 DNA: TGTGCCAGTAGTATGCGGGACGGATTCAATCAGCCCCAGCATTTT
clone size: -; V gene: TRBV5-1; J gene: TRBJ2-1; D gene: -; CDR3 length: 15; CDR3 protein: CASSLGVVVRDEQFF; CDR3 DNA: TGCGCCAGCAGCCTGGGCGTCGTTGTTCGAGATGAGCAGTTCTTC